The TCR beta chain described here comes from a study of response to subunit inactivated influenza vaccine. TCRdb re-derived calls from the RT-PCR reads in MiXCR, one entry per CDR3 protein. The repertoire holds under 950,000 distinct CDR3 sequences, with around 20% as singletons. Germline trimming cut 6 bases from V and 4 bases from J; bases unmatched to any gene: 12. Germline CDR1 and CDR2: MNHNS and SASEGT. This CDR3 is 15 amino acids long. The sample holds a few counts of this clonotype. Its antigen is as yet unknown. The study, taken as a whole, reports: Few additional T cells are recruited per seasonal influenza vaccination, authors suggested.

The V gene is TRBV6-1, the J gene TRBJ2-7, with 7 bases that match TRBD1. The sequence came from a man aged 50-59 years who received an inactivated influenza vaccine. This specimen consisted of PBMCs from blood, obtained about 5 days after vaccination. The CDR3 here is CASRPLDRKKYEQYF. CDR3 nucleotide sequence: TGTGCCAGCAGGCCCTTGGACAGGAAGAAATACGAGCAGTACTTC.